The entry below gives a single T cell receptor beta chain sequence along with its context. These data are taken from a study of blood T cell repertoires in COVID-19. Study in general: Sites in the United States, Italy and Spain provided acute and convalescent COVID-19 samples. PBMCs, B-cell-depleted T cells, or T cells were the source of the cDNA or gDNA that made up the material.

How the authors handled the data: Reference gene primers were amplified, and this amplification served to estimate nucleated cell counts. Repertoires were generated with immunoSEQ multiplex PCR, while TCRdb's copy carries only in-frame clones and drops some. V, J and clone size reflect that table, while D and trimming were determined from the DNA. There are approximately 200,000 clones in the sample; 80% to 90% occur only once, and around 3% lies in the top ten. Sequenced: peripheral blood. The receptor was isolated from a man aged 60 to 69 with acute or convalescent COVID-19.

The CDR3 DNA is TGTGCCAGCACCGACAGGGCGAATAATGAAAAACTGTTTTTT. This encodes CASTDRANNEKLFF. The J gene is TRBJ1-4, the V gene TRBV6-6, with TRBD1 matching 7 bases. CDR3 length: 14 residues. The V gene end was trimmed by 7 bases and the J gene end by 4 bases; junction bases not matched to a gene: 6. CDR1 MNHNY and CDR2 SVGAGI come from the germline V gene (reference sequence).